The sequence of this T cell receptor (beta chain) was determined in a study of blood T cell repertoires in COVID-19. Clones were sequenced by immunoSEQ multiplex PCR, and TCRdb holds only the in-frame ones, with some missing. The sample includes about 120,000 clones, under 95% of them seen just once. CDR3 length: 15 amino acids. Trimming took 0 bases from V and 0 from J, leaving 6 bases between them. CDR1 MRHNA and CDR2 SNTAGT come from the germline V gene. V usage is TRBV6-4 and J usage is TRBJ1-3, with D hard to call. The sequenced sample consisted of peripheral blood. The receptor was derived from a man in his 60s with COVID-19, enrolled during active disease. The CDR3 reads CASSDSGDSGNTIYF. Here the CDR3 DNA reads TGTGCCAGCAGTGACTCGGGAGACTCTGGAAACACCATATATTTT.